Below, one TCR beta chain is given with its context. V was clipped by 7 bases and J by 2 bases; unmatched bases: 9. CDR1 is SQVTM and CDR2 is ANQGSEA in the germline V gene. CDR3 length: 14 residues. The data derive from a study of blood T cell repertoires in COVID-19. About the study: Acute and convalescent COVID-19 specimens originated in the United States, Italy and Spain. PBMCs, B-cell-depleted T cells, or T cells were the source of the cDNA or gDNA that made up the material.

Original processing methods: Amplification of reference gene primers provided the estimated nucleated cell counts. The protocol was immunoSEQ multiplex PCR, while the TCRdb copy is restricted to in-frame clones and leaves out a portion. The V and J calls and clone size come from that table; D and trimming were worked out from the DNA. The table includes about 150,000 clones, about 86% detected once. The clonotype comes from a woman between 65 and 79 years old with acute or convalescent COVID-19. The sequenced sample was peripheral blood. The gene calls are TRBV29-1 and TRBJ2-3; TRBD2 agrees at 7 bases. CDR3 sequence reads: CSGRRGDPTDTQYF. In DNA form, the CDR3 reads TGCAGCGGGAGACGGGGGGACCCCACAGATACGCAGTATTTT.